This TCR beta chain came from a study of T cells in Graves' hyperthyroidism and ophthalmopathy. Germline V gives CDR1 SGHAT, CDR2 FQDESV (reference sequence). This CDR3 spans 18 amino acids. The hyperthyroidism patients had all been newly diagnosed, and their disease duration was under 2 months. Their ages ranged from 18 to 65 years. Over 8 ml fresh peripheral blood yielded the PBMCs. A remark on this clonotype: An end of the junction differs from the germline gene, which may be a read error.

TCR beta CDR3 regions were amplified from RNA transcripts. HTBI primers were the set used in a first-round RT-PCR of the TCR CDR3. TCRdb reanalysed the multiplex PCR reads using MiXCR and keeps one entry per CDR3 protein. Altogether approximately 590,000 distinct CDR3 sequences are present, approximately 14% being singletons, with the ten largest covering around 7.8%. The V call is TRBV11-1, the J call TRBJ2-1; the D gene is possibly TRBD2 (6 bases). Sequencing was carried out using blood. The sequence came from a woman in her twenties or thirties with Graves' hyperthyroidism. The CDR3 DNA is TGTGCCAGCAGCTTAGTGCTAGCCCGACCAACGGACTACAATGAACAGTTCTTC. It encodes CASSLVLARPTDYNEQFF.